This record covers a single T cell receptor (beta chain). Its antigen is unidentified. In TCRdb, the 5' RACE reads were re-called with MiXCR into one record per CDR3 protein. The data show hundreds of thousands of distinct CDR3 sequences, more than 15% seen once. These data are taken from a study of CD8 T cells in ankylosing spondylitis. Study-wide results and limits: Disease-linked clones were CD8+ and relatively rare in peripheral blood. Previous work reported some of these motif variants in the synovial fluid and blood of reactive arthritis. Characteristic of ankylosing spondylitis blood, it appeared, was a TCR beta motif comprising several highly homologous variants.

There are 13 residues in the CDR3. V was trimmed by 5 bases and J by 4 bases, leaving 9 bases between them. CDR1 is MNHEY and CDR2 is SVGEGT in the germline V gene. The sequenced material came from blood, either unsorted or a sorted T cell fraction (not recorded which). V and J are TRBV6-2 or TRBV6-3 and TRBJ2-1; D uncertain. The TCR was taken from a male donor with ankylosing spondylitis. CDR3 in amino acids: CASSRVMYNEQFF. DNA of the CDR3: TGTGCCAGCAGTCGGGTGATGTACAATGAGCAGTTCTTC.